This T cell receptor beta chain was profiled in a study of naive and memory T cell subsets. An equimolar mix of two oligonucleotides served as the beta constant-region primer for TRBC1 and TRBC2. TCRdb re-analysed the UMI-ligation and nested PCR reads in MiXCR, keeping a single row per CDR3 protein. The sample contains some 87,000 distinct CDR3 sequences, 7% of which appear only once. Four subsets defined by CD45RA and CD27 were sorted after CD3, CD4, CD8 and live/dead staining. This clonotype showed up many times. The clonotype originates from a human donor in good health. Sequencing was performed on central memory CD4+ T cells from blood.

The DNA of the CDR3 is TGTGCCAGCAGTTTTGAACCGAGCGGGAGGGCCCCCTACGAGCAGTACTTC. This codes for CASSFEPSGRAPYEQYF. This sequence joins TRBV12-3 or TRBV12-4 and TRBJ2-7; 10 positions match TRBD2. V shed 3 bases, J shed 2 bases, and the junction held 10 bases outside the gene matches. The CDR3 consists of 17 residues.